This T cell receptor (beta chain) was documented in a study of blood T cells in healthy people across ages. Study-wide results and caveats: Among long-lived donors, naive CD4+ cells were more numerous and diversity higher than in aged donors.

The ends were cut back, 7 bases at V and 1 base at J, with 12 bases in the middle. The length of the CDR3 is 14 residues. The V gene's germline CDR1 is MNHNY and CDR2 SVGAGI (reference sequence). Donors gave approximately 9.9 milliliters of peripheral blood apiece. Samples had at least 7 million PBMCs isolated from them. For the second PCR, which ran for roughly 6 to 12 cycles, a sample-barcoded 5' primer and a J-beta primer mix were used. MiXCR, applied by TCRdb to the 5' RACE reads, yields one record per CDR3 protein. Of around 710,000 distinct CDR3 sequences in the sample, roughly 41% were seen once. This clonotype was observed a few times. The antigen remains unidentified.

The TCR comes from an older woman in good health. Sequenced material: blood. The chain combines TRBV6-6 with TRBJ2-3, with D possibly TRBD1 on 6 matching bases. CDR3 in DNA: TGTGCCAGCACCCACCCAGGGGGCACAGATACGCAGTATTTT. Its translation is CASTHPGGTDTQYF.